These T cell receptor beta chains were read from a single sample in a study of blood T cell repertoires in COVID-19. The data were produced by immunoSEQ multiplex PCR, yet TCRdb's version contains in-frame clones alone and is incomplete. The sample records tens of thousands of clones, more than 70% being singletons. The sample comprised peripheral blood. Receptors originate from a middle-aged man with acute or convalescent COVID-19. CDR3s include the opening cysteine and the closing phenylalanine or tryptophan. D genes are given only for firm matches.

v_call	d_call	j_call	cdr3_aa	cdr3_nt
TRBV4-3	-	TRBJ1-6	CASSQDRMGSNPLHF	TGCGCCAGCAGCCAAGATCGTATGGGCAGTAACCCCCTCCACTTT
TRBV19	TRBD1	TRBJ2-6	CASSTTSQGAGANVLTF	TGTGCCAGTAGTACCACTTCACAGGGGGCTGGGGCCAACGTCCTGACTTTC
TRBV11-2	-	TRBJ2-5	CASSQRLEETQYF	TGTGCCAGCAGCCAGCGACTGGAAGAGACCCAGTACTTC
TRBV11-2	TRBD1	TRBJ1-6	CASSRDRYNSPLHF	TGTGCCAGCAGCCGGGACAGGTATAATTCACCCCTCCACTTT
TRBV10-1	TRBD1	TRBJ1-1	CASSESGDRGSTEAFF	TGCGCCAGCAGTGAGTCTGGCGACAGGGGAAGTACTGAAGCTTTCTTT
TRBV5-4	-	TRBJ1-2	CASSLVEGHGYTF	TGTGCCAGCAGCTTGGTAGAGGGTCATGGCTACACCTTC
TRBV28	-	TRBJ2-2	CASSSGDYRPGELFF	TGTGCCAGCAGTTCAGGGGACTACCGTCCCGGGGAGCTGTTTTTT
TRBV6-5	-	TRBJ1-2	CASRGGGGYGYTF	TGTGCCAGCAGGGGGGGAGGCGGCTATGGCTACACCTTC
TRBV6-6	TRBD1	TRBJ1-4	CASSYLGTGSAEKLFF	TGTGCCAGCAGTTACTTGGGGACAGGGAGTGCTGAAAAACTGTTTTTT
TRBV5-4	-	TRBJ2-5	CASSLGGWGLGETQYF	TGTGCCAGCAGCTTGGGTGGCTGGGGCTTGGGGGAGACCCAGTACTTC
TRBV9	TRBD1	TRBJ1-2	CASSPRTGNYGYTF	TGTGCCAGCAGCCCCAGGACAGGGAACTATGGCTACACCTTC
TRBV12-3/TRBV12-4	-	TRBJ1-5	CASSRTMNQPQHF	TGTGCCAGCAGCCGTACAATGAATCAGCCCCAGCATTTT
TRBV4-1	-	TRBJ2-4	CASSLYPTGDKNIQYF	TGCGCCAGCAGCCTATACCCTACAGGAGACAAAAACATTCAGTACTTC
TRBV6-1	TRBD1	TRBJ1-4	CASSDGTGDEKLFF	TGTGCCAGCAGTGACGGGACAGGGGATGAAAAACTGTTTTTT
TRBV15	-	TRBJ1-2	CATLLRGTNYGYTF	TGTGCCACTTTACTTAGGGGAACTAACTATGGCTACACCTTC
TRBV29-1	-	TRBJ2-1	CSAGLASNEQFF	TGCAGCGCCGGCCTAGCGTCCAATGAGCAGTTCTTC
TRBV5-6	-	TRBJ1-1	CASSLAAGTEAFF	TGTGCCAGCAGCTTGGCGGCGGGGACTGAAGCTTTCTTT
TRBV5-1	-	TRBJ2-7	CASSRSRDYEQYF	TGCGCCAGCAGCCGTTCGCGGGACTACGAGCAGTACTTC
TRBV4-3	-	TRBJ2-5	CASSQDGPTGKETQYF	TGCGCCAGCAGCCAAGATGGCCCGACAGGAAAAGAGACCCAGTACTTC
TRBV5-1	TRBD1	TRBJ2-1	CASSLGTGVGNEQFF	TGCGCCAGCAGCTTGGGGACAGGGGTGGGCAATGAGCAGTTCTTC
TRBV28	TRBD2	TRBJ2-1	CASRSGTSGRDEQFF	TGTGCCAGCAGGTCCGGGACTAGCGGGAGGGATGAGCAGTTCTTC
TRBV11-1	-	TRBJ2-7	CASRSTATSYEQYF	TGTGCCAGCAGGTCGACAGCGACTTCCTACGAGCAGTACTTC
TRBV5-5	-	TRBJ2-3	CASSLDGSSTDTQYF	TGTGCCAGCAGCTTGGATGGGAGTTCCACAGATACGCAGTATTTT
TRBV3-1/TRBV3-2	-	TRBJ2-2	CASSTTTGHGELFF	TGTGCCAGCAGCACCACTACAGGGCACGGGGAGCTGTTTTTT
TRBV2	-	TRBJ2-1	CASRATRTTYNEQFF	TGTGCCAGCAGAGCTACTCGGACTACCTACAATGAGCAGTTCTTC
TRBV2	TRBD1	TRBJ2-3	CASSSDRGADTQYF	TGTGCCAGCAGCTCGGACAGGGGTGCAGATACGCAGTATTTT
TRBV5-8	TRBD1	TRBJ2-3	CASSSYRGQADTQYF	TGTGCCAGCAGCTCCTACAGGGGGCAGGCAGATACGCAGTATTTT
TRBV28	-	TRBJ1-5	CASSLAASGQHF	TGTGCCAGCAGTTTAGCAGCGAGCGGCCAGCATTTT
TRBV7-3	TRBD2	TRBJ2-2	CASSPGLAGGWTGELFF	TGTGCCAGCAGCCCGGGACTAGCGGGAGGATGGACCGGGGAGCTGTTTTTT
TRBV24-1	TRBD1	TRBJ2-3	CATSLTGMADTQYF	TGTGCCACCAGTCTGACAGGGATGGCAGATACGCAGTATTTT
TRBV19	TRBD1	TRBJ1-2	CASCDRGAYGYTF	TGTGCCAGTTGCGACAGGGGGGCCTATGGCTACACCTTC
TRBV2	TRBD2	TRBJ2-1	CASSPMGLAEQFF	TGTGCCAGCAGTCCGATGGGACTAGCGGAGCAGTTCTTC
TRBV5-1	TRBD1	TRBJ2-7	CASSLGGQVSEQYF	TGCGCCAGCAGCTTAGGGGGACAGGTATCCGAGCAGTACTTC
TRBV11-3	-	TRBJ1-3	CASSSSPGNTIYF	TGTGCCAGCAGCTCGTCCCCTGGAAACACCATATATTTT
TRBV18	TRBD2	TRBJ2-1	CASSPSLRVRLAGAEQFF	TGTGCCAGCTCACCCTCTCTCCGAGTAAGACTAGCGGGAGCGGAGCAGTTCTTC
TRBV20-1	-	TRBJ1-1	CSASSRPGRPGGTEAFF	TGCAGTGCTAGTTCGCGACCGGGCCGCCCCGGGGGGACTGAAGCTTTCTTT
TRBV18	TRBD2	TRBJ2-2	CASSPPSGADTGELFF	TGTGCCAGCTCACCGCCCAGCGGGGCTGACACCGGGGAGCTGTTTTTT
TRBV14	TRBD2	TRBJ2-4	CASSPTSGGLGNIQYF	TGTGCCAGCAGCCCGACTAGCGGGGGATTGGGAAACATTCAGTACTTC
TRBV28	-	TRBJ2-6	CAINTGIGANVLTF	TGTGCCATCAATACAGGGATCGGGGCCAACGTCCTGACTTTC
TRBV5-1	TRBD2	TRBJ2-5	CASSISGGQGTQYF	TGCGCCAGCAGCATTAGCGGGGGACAAGGGACCCAGTACTTC
TRBV5-1	TRBD2	TRBJ2-1	CASSSTSGAHNEQFF	TGCGCCAGCAGCTCTACTAGCGGGGCTCACAATGAGCAGTTCTTC
TRBV14	-	TRBJ2-5	CASSQDLGETQYF	TGTGCCAGCAGCCAAGATCTAGGAGAGACCCAGTACTTC
TRBV2	TRBD1	TRBJ2-1	CASSVDRGHYNEQFF	TGTGCCAGCAGTGTGGACAGGGGGCACTACAATGAGCAGTTCTTC
TRBV30	-	TRBJ1-2	CAHKQPGRQVYGYTF	TGTGCCCATAAACAACCGGGCCGACAGGTCTATGGCTACACCTTC
TRBV7-2	TRBD1	TRBJ1-1	CASSPIGQGSDTEAFF	TGTGCCAGCAGCCCCATAGGACAGGGGTCGGACACTGAAGCTTTCTTT
TRBV23-1	TRBD1	TRBJ1-5	CASSQGQGAHLQPQHF	TGCGCCAGCAGTCAGGGACAGGGGGCGCATCTTCAGCCCCAGCATTTT
TRBV27	TRBD1	TRBJ1-5	CASSAGTGGFGDQPQHF	TGTGCCAGCAGTGCCGGGACAGGGGGCTTCGGGGATCAGCCCCAGCATTTT
TRBV19	TRBD1	TRBJ1-6	CASGDRANNSPLHF	TGTGCCAGTGGGGACAGGGCAAATAATTCACCCCTCCACTTT
TRBV5-8	TRBD1	TRBJ1-5	CASSFDRGGQPQHF	TGTGCCAGCAGCTTTGACAGGGGCGGACAGCCCCAGCATTTT
TRBV6-6	-	TRBJ2-5	CASSQRETQYF	TGTGCCAGCAGCCAGCGGGAGACCCAGTACTTC